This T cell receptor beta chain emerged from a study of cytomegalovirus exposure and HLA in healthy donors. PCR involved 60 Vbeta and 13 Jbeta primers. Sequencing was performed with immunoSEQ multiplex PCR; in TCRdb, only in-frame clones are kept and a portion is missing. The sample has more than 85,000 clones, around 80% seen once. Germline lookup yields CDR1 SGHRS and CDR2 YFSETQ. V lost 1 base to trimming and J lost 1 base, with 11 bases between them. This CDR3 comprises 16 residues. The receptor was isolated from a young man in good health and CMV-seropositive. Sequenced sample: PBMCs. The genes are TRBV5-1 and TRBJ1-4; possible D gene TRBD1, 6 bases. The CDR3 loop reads CASSLSPRGTNEKLFF. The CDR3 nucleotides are TGCGCCAGCAGCTTGAGCCCCAGGGGAACTAATGAAAAACTGTTTTTT.